The present TCR beta chain was sequenced within a study of OX40 agonist ivuxolimab in advanced cancers. Study conclusions and caveats: On average, CD8+ T cells had more expanded clones than CD4+.

Autoimmune disease history or systemic immunosuppression disqualified patients. As to this clone: Antigen: not known.

Between the trimmed V and J ends, which lost 4 bases and 7 bases, there was a span of 16 bases. CDR1 and CDR2 from the germline V gene are LGHNT and FRNRAP. The CDR3 is 14 residues long. Profiling relied on immunoSEQ multiplex PCR, and the TCRdb table lists in-frame clones only, not all of them. This table has about 80,000 clones, approximately 95% appearing once. The sequence derives from an adult with an advanced solid tumor such as melanoma, head and neck, liver or kidney cancer. This rearrangement joins TRBV12-5 to TRBJ1-1; D perhaps matches TRBD1 (5 bases). The material sequenced was CD4+ or CD8+ T cells sorted from blood, taken in a trial of the OX40 agonist ivuxolimab. CDR3 in DNA: TGTGCTAGTGGTTCCGGCCCAGGGTTTGTTGAAGCTTTCTTT. Its translation: CASGSGPGFVEAFF.